This is a list of T cell receptor beta chains from one sample in a study of blood T cells in healthy people across ages. TCRdb passed the 5' RACE reads through MiXCR, listing each CDR3 protein once. The sample includes around 820,000 distinct CDR3 sequences, roughly 25% seen only once; the top ten take approximately 3.7%. The sample was also reused in another study, on T cells of mothers and their children.

Input material: blood. The source is a boy younger than 18 in good health. The CDR3 runs from the conserved cysteine through the conserved F or W. A D gene is named only where the DNA matches it firmly. Clone size is shown for a subset of rows, as once, few, many or a class of expanded clone.

J gene,clone size,V gene,D gene,CDR3 DNA,CDR3 protein
TRBJ2-7,NA,TRBV18,NA,TGTGCCAGTGGCAGCTCCTACGAGCAGTACTTC,CASGSSYEQYF
TRBJ2-2,few,TRBV24-1,NA,TGTGCCACCAGTGGTTTCCAGAACACCGGGGAGCTGTTTTTT,CATSGFQNTGELFF
TRBJ1-5,few,TRBV12-3/TRBV12-4,NA,TGTGCCAGCAGTTTAGGCCCAGGGCTTGACAATCAGCCCCAGCATTTT,CASSLGPGLDNQPQHF
TRBJ2-7,NA,TRBV29-1,TRBD2,TGCAGCGTTGAAGGGCTTTGGGTAGAGGGGAGGGCCTACGAGCAGTACTTC,CSVEGLWVEGRAYEQYF
TRBJ1-1,NA,TRBV6-2/TRBV6-3,TRBD1,TGTGCCAGCAGTTACTTGACAGGGGCGGGGACTGAAGCTTTCTTT,CASSYLTGAGTEAFF
TRBJ2-1,few,TRBV9,TRBD2,TGTGCCAGCAGCGTAAGCGGGAGTGTTGATTTAGAGCAGTTCTTC,CASSVSGSVDLEQFF
TRBJ2-5,once,TRBV5-5,NA,TGTGCCAGCAGCCCTACCACCCGGGGGAAAGAGACCCAGTACTTC,CASSPTTRGKETQYF
TRBJ2-4,few,TRBV29-1,TRBD1,TGCAGCGTTGAGGACAGGGGGCTAAACATTCAGTACTTC,CSVEDRGLNIQYF
TRBJ2-3,NA,TRBV6-5,NA,TGTGCCAGCAGTTACTTTTCGGGGAGCACAGATACGCAGTATTTT,CASSYFSGSTDTQYF
TRBJ2-5,few,TRBV6-5,NA,TGTGCCAGCAGCGACCGGGAGACTTGGGAGACCCAGTACTTC,CASSDRETWETQYF
TRBJ2-1,NA,TRBV4-3,NA,TGCGCCAGCAGCCAAGATTGGCGAGGCCTTTACAATGAGCAGTTCTTC,CASSQDWRGLYNEQFF
TRBJ2-5,NA,TRBV5-1,TRBD1,TGCGCCAGCAGCTTGGCTTTCTCACAGGGGGGAAAAAGACCCGGGCAGGAGACCCAGTACTTC,CASSLAFSQGGKRPGQETQYF
TRBJ2-1,few,TRBV29-1,NA,TGCAGCGTTATCCGGGCGCGACTGGGGAATGAGCAGTTCTTC,CSVIRARLGNEQFF
TRBJ1-3,NA,TRBV29-1,NA,TGCAGCGTTGACGCAGCCCGGGACGGTCTGAACACCATATATTTT,CSVDAARDGLNTIYF
TRBJ2-3,NA,TRBV6-1,TRBD2,TGTGCCAGCAGTGCCGACTTCCTAGCGGAGATCACAGATACGCAGTATTTT,CASSADFLAEITDTQYF
TRBJ2-5,many,TRBV20-1,TRBD1,TGCAGTGCTAGAGACTCAAAGGTTCCCGCAGGGGGTTTTGGGGAGACCCAGTACTTC,CSARDSKVPAGGFGETQYF
TRBJ2-3,NA,TRBV6-1,NA,TGTGCCAGCAGTGAAGGGTCAGGGTCCGGGGATACGCAGTATTTT,CASSEGSGSGDTQYF
TRBJ2-7,NA,TRBV29-1,TRBD2,TGCAGCGTTGAAAAGCCGGGGGGCGAGCAGTACTTC,CSVEKPGGEQYF
TRBJ1-4,NA,TRBV4-3,NA,TGCGCCAGCAGCCAAGTGGCGGCTAATGAAAAACTGTTTTTT,CASSQVAANEKLFF
TRBJ2-6,NA,TRBV6-1,NA,TGTGCCAGCAGTCCAACCATACAAAGCTCTGGGGCCAACGTCCTGACTTTC,CASSPTIQSSGANVLTF
TRBJ2-6,few,TRBV4-3,NA,TGCGCCAGCAGCCCCCAACTCACGGGGGAGATTTCTGGGGCCAACGTCCTGACTTTC,CASSPQLTGEISGANVLTF
TRBJ1-2,NA,TRBV4-3,NA,TGCGCCAGCAGCCAAGTACTGGGTGGGCACCTTTATGGCTACACCTTC,CASSQVLGGHLYGYTF
TRBJ2-3,NA,TRBV10-3,TRBD1,TGTGCCATCAGCACGACAGGGCATACAGATACGCAGTATTTT,CAISTTGHTDTQYF
TRBJ1-1,NA,TRBV7-2,NA,TGTGCCAGCAGCTTACTCTGGGGGGGGGACACTGAAGCTTTCTTT,CASSLLWGGDTEAFF
TRBJ1-1,NA,TRBV28,TRBD1,TGTGCCAGCAGCAAACAGGGGACGGATGAAGCTTTCTTT,CASSKQGTDEAFF
TRBJ2-5,once,TRBV7-2,NA,TGTGCCAGCAGACCAGGGTACTTGGAGACCCAGTACTTC,CASRPGYLETQYF
TRBJ2-3,NA,TRBV7-2,TRBD2,TGTGCCAGCAGTTGGACTAGCGGGGCATCTAGCACGGATACGCAGTATTTT,CASSWTSGASSTDTQYF
TRBJ2-5,NA,TRBV7-2,TRBD2,TGTGCCAGCAGCTTATCTAGCGGACAAGAGACCCAGTACTTC,CASSLSSGQETQYF
TRBJ2-7,few,TRBV20-1,NA,TGCAGTGCTAGAGGACTAGTGAACTACGAGCAGTACTTC,CSARGLVNYEQYF
TRBJ2-1,few,TRBV11-2,NA,TGTGCCAGCAGCCCGCCCGGCGAGTATCGGGGCAATGAGCAGTTCTTC,CASSPPGEYRGNEQFF
TRBJ2-7,few,TRBV19,NA,TGTGCCAGTAGTTCGGCGGGATCCGGGTACGAGCAGTACTTC,CASSSAGSGYEQYF
TRBJ2-2,NA,TRBV30,NA,TGTGCCTGGAGTGCAGGGAGTAGATCCGGGGAGCTGTTTTTT,CAWSAGSRSGELFF
TRBJ1-1,few,TRBV6-2/TRBV6-3,NA,TGTGCCAGCAGGACAGCTCAACTGAACACTGAAGCTTTCTTT,CASRTAQLNTEAFF
TRBJ1-2,few,TRBV27,NA,TGTGCCAGCAGTTTATCAGCCGGGCATGGCTACACCTTC,CASSLSAGHGYTF
TRBJ2-2,NA,TRBV15,NA,TGTGCCACCAGCAGAGGGGGAGGAGCCGGGGAGCTGTTTTTT,CATSRGGGAGELFF
TRBJ2-1,few,TRBV5-1,TRBD2,TGCGCCAGCCTCCGGACTAGCGGGAGCTCCTACAATGAGCAGTTCTTC,CASLRTSGSSYNEQFF
TRBJ2-3,few,TRBV7-9,NA,TGTGCCAGCAGCCGAATAGGACTGGGAGATACGCAGTATTTT,CASSRIGLGDTQYF
TRBJ2-1,NA,TRBV5-1,NA,TGCGCCAGCAGCTTCCCCCGGGAGTCTTCATACAATGAGCAGCTCTTC,CASSFPRESSYNEQLF
TRBJ2-5,NA,TRBV20-1,TRBD2,TGCAGTGCTAGAGACCTAGCGGGAGCATGGGAGACCCAGTACTTC,CSARDLAGAWETQYF
TRBJ2-5,NA,TRBV15,NA,TGTGCCACCAGCAGACTAGCAGGAGAGACCCAGTACTTC,CATSRLAGETQYF
TRBJ2-7,NA,TRBV3-1,NA,TGTGCCAGCAGCCCTGGGAGCCACGAGCAGTACTTC,CASSPGSHEQYF
TRBJ2-7,many,TRBV28,TRBD1,TGTGCCAGCAGTGCCCCCGTACAGACAGGGACCCACGAGCAGTACTTC,CASSAPVQTGTHEQYF
TRBJ2-1,few,TRBV4-3,TRBD2,TGCGCCAGCAGCCAAGATCGGTATGGCGGGAGGGCGAATGAGCAGTTCTTC,CASSQDRYGGRANEQFF
TRBJ2-1,NA,TRBV4-1,NA,TGCGCCAGCAGCCGAGGGATTAGCGGCTCCTACAATGAGCAGTTCTTC,CASSRGISGSYNEQFF
TRBJ2-7,few,TRBV29-1,NA,TGCAGCGTTGAAGAAGGGATCCGGCCCTACGAGCAGTACTTC,CSVEEGIRPYEQYF
TRBJ2-1,few,TRBV15,NA,TGTGCCACCAGCAACCTCTTGAGCTCCTACAATGAGCAGTTCTTC,CATSNLLSSYNEQFF
TRBJ2-7,NA,TRBV5-6,NA,TGTGCCAGCAGCTTGGTTGGGCAGTACCCCTACGAGCAGTACTTC,CASSLVGQYPYEQYF
TRBJ2-5,NA,TRBV4-3,NA,TGCGCCAGCAGCCAAGATGGAGGTAGCAGGGCAGAGACCCAGTACTTC,CASSQDGGSRAETQYF
TRBJ2-5,few,TRBV29-1,TRBD1,TGCAGCGTTGAAGAAGGGACAGGGGGCGAGACCCAGTACTTC,CSVEEGTGGETQYF
TRBJ1-4,NA,TRBV27,NA,TGTGCCAGCAGTTCAAGTCGCCCCTCGGTGGGAGAAAAACTGTTTTTT,CASSSSRPSVGEKLFF
TRBJ2-7,NA,TRBV10-3,NA,TGTGCCACGAGGGGGGCCTCCTACGAGCAGTACTTC,CATRGASYEQYF